A selection of T cell receptor beta chains follows, all from one sample in a study of PD-1 blockade in classical Hodgkin lymphoma. Generated by immunoSEQ multiplex PCR, the TCRdb table keeps only in-frame clones and is missing some. The sample lists 99,000 or so clones, approximately 89% seen once, with roughly 19% in the top ten. Material: peripheral blood mononuclear cells (PBMCs), obtained before the fourth cycle of nivolumab. These receptors were collected from a human donor with classical Hodgkin lymphoma. The CDR3 runs from the conserved cysteine through the conserved F or W. D genes are given only for firm matches. Clone size is not always given. Where it is, it says once, few, many or a class for expanded clones.

V gene	D gene	J gene	clone size	CDR3 DNA	CDR3 protein
TRBV21-1	-	TRBJ2-7	-	TGTGCCAGCAGCAAAGGGGGACTCGTTCAACACGAGCAGTACTTC	CASSKGGLVQHEQYF
TRBV4-1	-	TRBJ2-7	-	TGCGCCAGCAGCAGGACGGCCATGGACGAGCAGTACTTC	CASSRTAMDEQYF
TRBV19	-	TRBJ2-2	-	TGTGCCATCCGTCGGGGTGCCGGGGAGCTGTTTTTT	CAIRRGAGELFF
TRBV27	TRBD1	TRBJ1-2	few	TGTGCCAGCAGGATGTTGTCAGGGGGTAACTATGGCTACACCTTC	CASRMLSGGNYGYTF
TRBV18	-	TRBJ2-2	few	TGTGCCAGCTCACCCGAAAGAGACACCGGGGAGCTGTTTTTT	CASSPERDTGELFF
TRBV4-3	-	TRBJ2-2	-	TGCGCCAGCAGCCAGGCCCCCGACTGGGGCACCGGGGAGCTGTTTTTT	CASSQAPDWGTGELFF
TRBV2	-	TRBJ2-3	-	TGTGCCAGCAGTGTATTTGCCTACACAGATACGCAGTATTTT	CASSVFAYTDTQYF
TRBV10-3	TRBD2	TRBJ2-7	-	TGTGCCATCAACGACCGGGACACCCTATCCCCTAGCGGGAGGGCCGACCTTTACGAGCAGTACTTC	CAINDRDTLSPSGRADLYEQYF
TRBV19	-	TRBJ1-1	-	TGTGCCAGTAGCGGCAGGGACACTGAAGCTTTCTTT	CASSGRDTEAFF
TRBV6-1	TRBD2	TRBJ2-1	-	TGTGCCAGCGGCCGAGGGACTAGTCCCTACAATGAGCAGTTCTTC	CASGRGTSPYNEQFF
TRBV6-5	-	TRBJ1-1	once	TGTGCCAGCAGTTCGGGGCTCTTGAACACTGAAGCTTTCTTT	CASSSGLLNTEAFF
TRBV19	-	TRBJ1-2	-	TGTGCCAGTAGTAAAGGACGGTCTTATGGCTACACCTTC	CASSKGRSYGYTF
TRBV15	TRBD2	TRBJ2-3	-	TGTGCCACCCGGCCACTAGCGGGAGCGGGAACAGATACGCAGTATTTT	CATRPLAGAGTDTQYF
TRBV27	TRBD1	TRBJ2-3	-	TGTGCCAGCAGTTCGCTCCCGGGACAGGGGGCAGATACGCAGTATTTT	CASSSLPGQGADTQYF
TRBV19	TRBD2	TRBJ2-1	-	TGTGCCAGTAGTGCGGGACTAGCGGGAGACATTGAGCAGTTCTTC	CASSAGLAGDIEQFF
TRBV7-9	-	TRBJ1-2	-	TGTGCCAGCAGTCGTACAGAATTCTATGGCTACACCTTC	CASSRTEFYGYTF
TRBV19	-	TRBJ2-4	-	TGTGCCAGTAGTATAGGGGACACCTTCATAGCCAAAAACATTCAGTACTTC	CASSIGDTFIAKNIQYF
TRBV7-2	-	TRBJ2-3	-	TGTGCCAGCAGCTCTCTGTGGGATACGCAGTATTTT	CASSSLWDTQYF
TRBV6-6	TRBD1	TRBJ1-1	-	TGTGCCAGCAGCCCACCCTCAGGGGGGGGTAAGACTGAAGCTTTCTTT	CASSPPSGGGKTEAFF
TRBV30	-	TRBJ2-7	-	TGTGCCTGGAGCGTTGGGGTATCCTACGAGCAGTACTTC	CAWSVGVSYEQYF
TRBV19	-	TRBJ1-3	-	TGTGCCAGTAGTATAGACGGGAACTCTGGAAACACCATATATTTT	CASSIDGNSGNTIYF
TRBV5-1	-	TRBJ2-3	-	TGCGCCAGCAGCTTCTGGGAGTCTGCAGATACGCAGTATTTT	CASSFWESADTQYF